This T cell receptor (beta chain) was recorded in a study of cytomegalovirus exposure and HLA in healthy donors. Overall study results and limits: Reportedly, fewer N-insertions than the roughly 690-donor mean appeared in an Asian-associated ancestry cluster in a later analysis. A later analysis found most CMV-associated TCR beta chains apparently HLA-restricted. Earlier analysis yielded a pattern in which most TCR beta V segments were productive about 87% or about 30% of the time.

Vbeta (60) and Jbeta (13) primers were used in the PCR. Sequencing used immunoSEQ multiplex PCR; TCRdb keeps in-frame clones, though not all of them. The sample has about 260,000 clones, approximately 84% seen once. About this clone: Its antigen is undetermined.

Trimming at V came to 4 bases and at J to 3 bases, leaving 5 bases not matched to a gene. In germline, CDR1 is SGHRS, CDR2 YFSETQ. The CDR3 has 14 amino acids. Input material: PBMCs. The V and J genes are TRBV5-1 and TRBJ2-3; 7 nucleotides align to TRBD1. This sequence was found in a woman in her 40s in good health and CMV-seropositive. The CDR3 loop is CASSEGAQTDTQYF. CDR3 sequence (DNA): TGCGCCAGCAGCGAGGGGGCGCAGACAGATACGCAGTATTTT.